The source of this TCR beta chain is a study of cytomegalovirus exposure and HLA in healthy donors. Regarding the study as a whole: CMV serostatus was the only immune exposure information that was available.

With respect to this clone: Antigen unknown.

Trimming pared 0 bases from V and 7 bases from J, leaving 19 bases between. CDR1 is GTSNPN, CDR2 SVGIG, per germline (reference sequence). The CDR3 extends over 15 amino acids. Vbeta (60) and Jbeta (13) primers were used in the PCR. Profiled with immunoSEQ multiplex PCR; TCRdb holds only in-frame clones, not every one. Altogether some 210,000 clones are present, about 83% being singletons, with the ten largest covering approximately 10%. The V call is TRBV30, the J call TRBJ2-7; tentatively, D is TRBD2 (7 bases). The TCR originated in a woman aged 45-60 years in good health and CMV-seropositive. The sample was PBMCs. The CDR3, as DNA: TGTGCCTGGAGTGTTGGGGGGGCTGAGGGGGGGGAGCAGTACTTC. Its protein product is CAWSVGGAEGGEQYF.